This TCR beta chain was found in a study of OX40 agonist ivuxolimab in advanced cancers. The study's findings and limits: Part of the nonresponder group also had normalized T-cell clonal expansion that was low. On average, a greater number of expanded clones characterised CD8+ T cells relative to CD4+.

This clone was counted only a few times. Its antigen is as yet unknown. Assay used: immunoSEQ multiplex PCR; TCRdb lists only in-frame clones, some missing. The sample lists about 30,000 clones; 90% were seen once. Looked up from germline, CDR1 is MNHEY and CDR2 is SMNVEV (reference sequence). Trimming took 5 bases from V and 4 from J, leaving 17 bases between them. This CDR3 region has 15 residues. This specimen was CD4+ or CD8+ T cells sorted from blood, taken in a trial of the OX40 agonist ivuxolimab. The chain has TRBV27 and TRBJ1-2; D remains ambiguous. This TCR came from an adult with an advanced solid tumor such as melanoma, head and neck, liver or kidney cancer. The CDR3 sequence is CASSPPFVGFYGYTF. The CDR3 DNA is TGTGCCAGCAGTCCCCCCTTCGTAGGCTTCTATGGCTACACCTTC.